This T cell receptor beta chain was found in a study of OX40 agonist ivuxolimab in advanced cancers. Sequenced by immunoSEQ multiplex PCR; TCRdb stores in-frame clones only, minus some. The data contain 60,000 to 75,000 clones, around 85% of them singletons. J gave up 6 bases and V 5 bases, and 3 bases lay outside the gene matches. CDR3 size: 13 residues. The germline gives CDR1 MNHNY, CDR2 SVGAGI (reference sequence). This clonotype was sampled from an adult with an advanced solid tumor such as melanoma, head and neck, liver or kidney cancer. The sequences come from CD4+ or CD8+ T cells sorted from blood, collected in a trial of the OX40 agonist ivuxolimab. The chain has TRBV6-6 and TRBJ1-5; TRBD1 matches at 8 bases. Written as DNA, the CDR3 is TGTGCCAGCAGTCCCAGGGGGCGTCAGCCCCAGCATTTT. Its translation is CASSPRGRQPQHF.